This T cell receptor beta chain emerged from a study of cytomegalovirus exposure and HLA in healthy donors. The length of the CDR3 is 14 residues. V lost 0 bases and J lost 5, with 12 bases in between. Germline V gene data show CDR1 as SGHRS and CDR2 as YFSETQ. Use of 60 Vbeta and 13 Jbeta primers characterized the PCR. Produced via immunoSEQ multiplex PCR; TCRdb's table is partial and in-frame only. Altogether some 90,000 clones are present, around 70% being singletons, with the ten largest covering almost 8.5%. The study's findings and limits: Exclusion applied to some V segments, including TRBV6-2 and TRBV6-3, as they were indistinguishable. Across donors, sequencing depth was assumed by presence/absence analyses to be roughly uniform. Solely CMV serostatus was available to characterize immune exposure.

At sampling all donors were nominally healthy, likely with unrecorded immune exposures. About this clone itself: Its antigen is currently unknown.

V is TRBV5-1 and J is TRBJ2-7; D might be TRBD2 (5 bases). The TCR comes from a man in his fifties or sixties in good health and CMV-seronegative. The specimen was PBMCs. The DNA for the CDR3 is TGCGCCAGCAGCTTGGGAGTAGCCGGGGACGAGCAGTACTTC. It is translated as CASSLGVAGDEQYF. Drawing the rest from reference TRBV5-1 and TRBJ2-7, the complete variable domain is KAGVTQTPRYLIKTRGQQVTLSCSPISGHRSVSWYQQTPGQGLQFLFEYFSETQRNKGNFPGRFSGRQFSNSRSEMNVSTLELGDSALYLCASSLGVAGDEQYFGPGTRLTVT.